The text below deals with one T cell receptor (beta chain). Clones were read by immunoSEQ multiplex PCR, and TCRdb kept only the in-frame ones, dropping some. The sample has tens of thousands of clones, roughly 76% seen once. The data are from a study of STAT5B mutations in CD4+ large granular lymphocyte leukemia. This receptor was taken from a human donor in good health. Sequencing was done on a sample of CD4+ T cells from blood buffy coats.

The CDR3 DNA reads TGTGCCAGCAGCCAAGATGCACAGACCAGCACAGATACGCAGTATTTT. It encodes CASSQDAQTSTDTQYF. This chain joins TRBV4-2 and TRBJ2-3, with D unresolved. The CDR3 length is 16 residues. Germline CDR1 is LGHNA and CDR2 is YNFKEQ. Deletions cut 0 bases from V and 0 bases from J, with 10 bases between.